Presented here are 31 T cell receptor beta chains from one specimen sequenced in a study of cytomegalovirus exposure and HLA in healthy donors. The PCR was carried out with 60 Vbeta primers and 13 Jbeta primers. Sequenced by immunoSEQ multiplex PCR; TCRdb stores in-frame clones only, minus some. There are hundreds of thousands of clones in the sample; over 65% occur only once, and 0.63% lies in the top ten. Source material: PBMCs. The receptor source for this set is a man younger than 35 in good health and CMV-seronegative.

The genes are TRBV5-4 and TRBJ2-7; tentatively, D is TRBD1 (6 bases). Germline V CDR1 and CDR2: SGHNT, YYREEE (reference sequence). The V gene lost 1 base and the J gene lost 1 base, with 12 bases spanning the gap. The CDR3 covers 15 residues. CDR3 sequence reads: CASSLSGTLSYEQYF. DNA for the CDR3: TGTGCCAGCAGCTTGTCCGGGACACTATCCTACGAGCAGTACTTC.

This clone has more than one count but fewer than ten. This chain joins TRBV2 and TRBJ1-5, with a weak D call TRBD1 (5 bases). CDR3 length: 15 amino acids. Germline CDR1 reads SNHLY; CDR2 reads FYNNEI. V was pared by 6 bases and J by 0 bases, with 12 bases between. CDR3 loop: CASRRGGVSNQPQHF. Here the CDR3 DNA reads TGTGCCAGCAGGAGGGGCGGGGTTAGCAATCAGCCCCAGCATTTT.

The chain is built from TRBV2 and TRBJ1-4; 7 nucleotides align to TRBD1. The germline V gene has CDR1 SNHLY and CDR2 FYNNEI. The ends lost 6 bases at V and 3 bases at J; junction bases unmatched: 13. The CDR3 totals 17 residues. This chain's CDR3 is CASRTRRGSGANEKLFF. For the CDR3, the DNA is TGTGCCAGCAGAACCCGCAGGGGGTCGGGGGCTAATGAAAAACTGTTTTTT. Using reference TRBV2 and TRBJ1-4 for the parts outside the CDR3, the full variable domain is EPEVTQTPSHQVTQMGQEVILRCVPISNHLYFYWYRQILGQKVEFLVSFYNNEISEKSEIFDDQFSVERPDGSNFTLKIRSTKLEDSAMYFCASRTRRGSGANEKLFFGSGTQLSVL.

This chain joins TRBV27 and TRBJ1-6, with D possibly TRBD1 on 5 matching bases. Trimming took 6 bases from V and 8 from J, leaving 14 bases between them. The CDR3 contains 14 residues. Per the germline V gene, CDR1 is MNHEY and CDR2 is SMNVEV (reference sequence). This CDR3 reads CASRTGVWDSPLHF. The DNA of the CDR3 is TGTGCCAGCAGGACGGGGGTTTGGGATTCACCCCTCCACTTT.

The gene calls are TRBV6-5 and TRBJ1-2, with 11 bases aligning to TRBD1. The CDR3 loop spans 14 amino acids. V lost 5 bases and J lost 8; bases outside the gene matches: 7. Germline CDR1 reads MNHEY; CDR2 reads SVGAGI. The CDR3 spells CASSLGQGAEGYTF. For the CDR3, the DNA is TGTGCCAGCAGTCTAGGACAGGGGGCAGAGGGCTACACCTTC.

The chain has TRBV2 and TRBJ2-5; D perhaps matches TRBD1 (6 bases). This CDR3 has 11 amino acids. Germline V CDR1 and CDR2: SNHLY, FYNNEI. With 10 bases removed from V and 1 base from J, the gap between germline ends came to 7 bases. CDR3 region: CAMDSQETQYF. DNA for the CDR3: TGTGCCATGGACAGCCAAGAGACCCAGTACTTC.

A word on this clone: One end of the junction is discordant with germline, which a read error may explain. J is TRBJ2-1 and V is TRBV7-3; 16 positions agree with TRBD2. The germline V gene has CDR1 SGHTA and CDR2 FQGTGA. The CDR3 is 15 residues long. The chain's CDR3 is CASSPGLAGGTPRVF. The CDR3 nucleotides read TGTGCCAGCAGCCCGGGACTAGCGGGAGGGACCCCTAGGGTCTTC.

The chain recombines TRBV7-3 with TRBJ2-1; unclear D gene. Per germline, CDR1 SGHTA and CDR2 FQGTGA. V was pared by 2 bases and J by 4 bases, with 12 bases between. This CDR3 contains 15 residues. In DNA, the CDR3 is TGTGCCAGCAGCTTAGAACTATCCCCTTACAATGAGCAGTTCTTC. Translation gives CASSLELSPYNEQFF.

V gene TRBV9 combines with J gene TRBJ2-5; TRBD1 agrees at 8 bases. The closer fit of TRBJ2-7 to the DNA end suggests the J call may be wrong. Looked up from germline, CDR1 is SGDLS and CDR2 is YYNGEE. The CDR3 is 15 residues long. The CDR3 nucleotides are TGTGCCAGCAGCCCGTACAGGGGGTTCATGTACGAGCAGTACTTC. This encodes CASSPYRGFMYEQYF.

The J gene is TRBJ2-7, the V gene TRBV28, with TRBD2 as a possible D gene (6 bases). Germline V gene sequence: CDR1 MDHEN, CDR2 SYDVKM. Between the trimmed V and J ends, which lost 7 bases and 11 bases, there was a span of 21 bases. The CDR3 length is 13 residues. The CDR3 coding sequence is TGTGCCAGCACCCAAGGTGGGACGGAGGGCGAGTACTTC. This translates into CASTQGGTEGEYF.

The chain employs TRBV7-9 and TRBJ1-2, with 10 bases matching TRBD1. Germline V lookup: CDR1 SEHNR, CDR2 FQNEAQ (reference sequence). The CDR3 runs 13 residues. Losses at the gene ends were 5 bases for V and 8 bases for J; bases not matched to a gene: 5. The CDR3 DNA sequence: TGTGCCAGCAGCCTTGACAGGGGGCTCGGCTACACCTTC. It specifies CASSLDRGLGYTF.

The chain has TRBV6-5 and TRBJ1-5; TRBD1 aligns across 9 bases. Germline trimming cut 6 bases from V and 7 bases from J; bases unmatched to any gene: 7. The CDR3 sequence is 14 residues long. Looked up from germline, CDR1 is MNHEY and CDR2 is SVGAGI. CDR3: CASSYVTGGQPQHF. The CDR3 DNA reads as TGTGCCAGCAGCTATGTGACAGGGGGACAGCCCCAGCATTTT.

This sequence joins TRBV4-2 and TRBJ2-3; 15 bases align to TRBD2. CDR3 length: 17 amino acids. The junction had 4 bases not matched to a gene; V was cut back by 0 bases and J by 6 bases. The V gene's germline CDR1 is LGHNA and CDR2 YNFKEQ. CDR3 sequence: CASSQDRGTSGRDTQYF. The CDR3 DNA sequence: TGTGCCAGCAGCCAAGATCGGGGGACTAGCGGGAGGGATACGCAGTATTTT.

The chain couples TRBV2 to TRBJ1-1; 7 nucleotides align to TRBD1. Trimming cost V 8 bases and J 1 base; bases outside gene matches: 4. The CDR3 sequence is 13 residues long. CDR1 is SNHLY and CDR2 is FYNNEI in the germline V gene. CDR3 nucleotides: TGTGCCAGCCGGGACAGCCGGAACACTGAAGCTTTCTTT. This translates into CASRDSRNTEAFF.

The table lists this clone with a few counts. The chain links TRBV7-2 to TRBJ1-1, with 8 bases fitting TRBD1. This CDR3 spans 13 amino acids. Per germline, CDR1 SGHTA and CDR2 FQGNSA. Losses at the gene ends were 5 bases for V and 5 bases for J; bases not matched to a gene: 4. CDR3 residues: CASSPYRGTEAFF. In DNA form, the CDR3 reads TGTGCCAGCAGCCCTTACAGGGGGACTGAAGCTTTCTTT.

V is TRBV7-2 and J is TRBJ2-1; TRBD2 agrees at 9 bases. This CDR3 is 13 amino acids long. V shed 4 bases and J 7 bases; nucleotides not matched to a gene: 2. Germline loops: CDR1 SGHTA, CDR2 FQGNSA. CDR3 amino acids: CASSSAGGNEQFF. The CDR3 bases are TGTGCCAGCAGCTCAGCGGGAGGTAATGAGCAGTTCTTC.

The CDR3: CASSRSGGVNYEQYF. The CDR3 region has the DNA TGTGCCAGCTCACGTTCGGGTGGCGTAAACTACGAGCAGTACTTC. The rearrangement links TRBV18 to TRBJ2-7, with D hard to call. Trimming pared 4 bases from V and 3 bases from J, leaving 16 bases between. This CDR3 is 15 amino acids long. Germline V CDR1 and CDR2: KGHSH, LQKENI.

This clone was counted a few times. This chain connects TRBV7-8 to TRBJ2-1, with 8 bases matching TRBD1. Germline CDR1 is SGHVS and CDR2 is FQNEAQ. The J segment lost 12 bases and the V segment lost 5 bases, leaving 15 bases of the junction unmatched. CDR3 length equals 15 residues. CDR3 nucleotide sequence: TGTGCCAGCAGCGGCCTGGGGCAGGGGGCCGGGGGGCAGTTCTTC. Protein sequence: CASSGLGQGAGGQFF.

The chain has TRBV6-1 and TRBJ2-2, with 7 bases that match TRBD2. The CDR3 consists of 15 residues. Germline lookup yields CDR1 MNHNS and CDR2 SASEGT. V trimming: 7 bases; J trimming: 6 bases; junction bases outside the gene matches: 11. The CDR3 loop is CASIWEGRVAGELFF. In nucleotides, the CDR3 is TGTGCCAGCATATGGGAGGGCCGGGTGGCCGGGGAGCTGTTTTTT.

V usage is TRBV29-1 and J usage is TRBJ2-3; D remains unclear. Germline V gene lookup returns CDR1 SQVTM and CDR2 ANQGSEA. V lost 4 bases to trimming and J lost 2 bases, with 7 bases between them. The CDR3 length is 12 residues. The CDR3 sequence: CSVAVNTDTQYF. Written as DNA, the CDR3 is TGCAGCGTTGCAGTCAACACAGATACGCAGTATTTT.

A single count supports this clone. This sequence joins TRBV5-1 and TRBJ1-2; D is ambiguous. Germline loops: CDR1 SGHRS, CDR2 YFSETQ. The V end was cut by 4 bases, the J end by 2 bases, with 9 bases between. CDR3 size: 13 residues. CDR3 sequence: CASSPTGNYGYTF. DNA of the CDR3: TGCGCCAGCAGCCCGACTGGGAACTATGGCTACACCTTC.

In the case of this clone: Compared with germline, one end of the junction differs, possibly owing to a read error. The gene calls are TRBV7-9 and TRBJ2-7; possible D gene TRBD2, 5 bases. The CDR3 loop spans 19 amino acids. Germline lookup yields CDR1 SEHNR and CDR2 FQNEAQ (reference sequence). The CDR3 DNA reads TGTTCCAGCAGCTTAGATGTCGGGCTAGGGTCGGGGTATAACTACGAGCAGTACTTC. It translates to CSSSLDVGLGSGYNYEQYF.

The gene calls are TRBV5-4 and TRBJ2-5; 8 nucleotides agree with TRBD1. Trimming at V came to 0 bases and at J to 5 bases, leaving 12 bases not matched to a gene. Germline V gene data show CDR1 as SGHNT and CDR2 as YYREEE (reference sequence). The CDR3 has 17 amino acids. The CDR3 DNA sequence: TGTGCCAGCAGCTTGGCTCCGGGGCAGGGGGCGTGGGAGACCCAGTACTTC. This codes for CASSLAPGQGAWETQYF. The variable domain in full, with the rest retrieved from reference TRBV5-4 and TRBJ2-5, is ETGVTQSPTHLIKTRGQQVTLRCSSQSGHNTVSWYQQALGQGPQFIFQYYREEENGRGNFPPRFSGLQFPNYSSELNVNALELDDSALYLCASSLAPGQGAWETQYFGPGTRLLVL.

The CDR3 coding sequence is TGTGCCAGCAGTCTAAATCCCGGGACAGGGGACTATGGCTACACCTTC. The encoded protein is CASSLNPGTGDYGYTF. V usage is TRBV28 and J usage is TRBJ1-2; 10 positions match TRBD1. CDR1 is MDHEN, CDR2 SYDVKM, per germline. The CDR3 is made up of 16 amino acids. Unmatched junction bases numbered 9, after V lost 5 bases and J lost 3 bases.

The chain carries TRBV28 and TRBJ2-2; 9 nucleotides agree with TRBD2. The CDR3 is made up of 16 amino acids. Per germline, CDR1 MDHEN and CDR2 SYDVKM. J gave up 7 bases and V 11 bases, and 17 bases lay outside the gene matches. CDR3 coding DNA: TGTGCCTCGTATAGCGGGAGCACCGGAGGGGGCGGGGAGCTGTTTTTT. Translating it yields CASYSGSTGGGGELFF.

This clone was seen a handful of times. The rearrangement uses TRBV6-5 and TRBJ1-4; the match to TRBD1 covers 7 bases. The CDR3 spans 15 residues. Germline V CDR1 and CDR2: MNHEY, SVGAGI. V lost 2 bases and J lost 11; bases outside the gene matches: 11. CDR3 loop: CASSYTGTEPRKLFF. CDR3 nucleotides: TGTGCCAGCAGTTACACCGGGACAGAACCGAGGAAACTGTTTTTT.

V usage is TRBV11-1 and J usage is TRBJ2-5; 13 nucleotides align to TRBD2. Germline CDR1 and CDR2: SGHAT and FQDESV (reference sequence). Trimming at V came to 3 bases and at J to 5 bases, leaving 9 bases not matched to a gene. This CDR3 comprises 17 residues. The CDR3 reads CASSFGLAGVVRETQYF. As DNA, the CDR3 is TGTGCCAGCAGCTTTGGACTAGCGGGAGTAGTGAGGGAGACCCAGTACTTC.

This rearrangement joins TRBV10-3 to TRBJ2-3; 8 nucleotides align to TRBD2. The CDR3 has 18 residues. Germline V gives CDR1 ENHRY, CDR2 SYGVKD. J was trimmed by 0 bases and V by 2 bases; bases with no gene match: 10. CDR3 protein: CAISEGGGSGNSTDTQYF. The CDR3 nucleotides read TGTGCCATCAGTGAGGGGGGGGGTAGCGGGAATAGCACAGATACGCAGTATTTT.

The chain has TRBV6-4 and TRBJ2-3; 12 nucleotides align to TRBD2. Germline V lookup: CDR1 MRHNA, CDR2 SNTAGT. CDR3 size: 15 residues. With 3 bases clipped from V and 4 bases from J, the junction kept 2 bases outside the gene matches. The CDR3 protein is CASSETSGRADTQYF. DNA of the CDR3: TGTGCCAGCAGTGAGACTAGCGGGAGAGCAGATACGCAGTATTTT.

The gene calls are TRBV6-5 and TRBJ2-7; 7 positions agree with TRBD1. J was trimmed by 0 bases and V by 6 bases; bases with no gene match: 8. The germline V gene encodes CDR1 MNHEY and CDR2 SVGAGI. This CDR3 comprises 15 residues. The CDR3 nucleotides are TGTGCCAGCAGGACGACAGGGAAGACCTCCTACGAGCAGTACTTC. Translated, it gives CASRTTGKTSYEQYF.

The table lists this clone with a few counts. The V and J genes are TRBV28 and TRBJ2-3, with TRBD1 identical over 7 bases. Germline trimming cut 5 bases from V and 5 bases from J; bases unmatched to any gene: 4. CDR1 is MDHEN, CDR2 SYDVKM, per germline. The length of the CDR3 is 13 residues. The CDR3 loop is CASSGTVGDTQYF. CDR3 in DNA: TGTGCCAGCAGTGGGACAGTTGGAGATACGCAGTATTTT.